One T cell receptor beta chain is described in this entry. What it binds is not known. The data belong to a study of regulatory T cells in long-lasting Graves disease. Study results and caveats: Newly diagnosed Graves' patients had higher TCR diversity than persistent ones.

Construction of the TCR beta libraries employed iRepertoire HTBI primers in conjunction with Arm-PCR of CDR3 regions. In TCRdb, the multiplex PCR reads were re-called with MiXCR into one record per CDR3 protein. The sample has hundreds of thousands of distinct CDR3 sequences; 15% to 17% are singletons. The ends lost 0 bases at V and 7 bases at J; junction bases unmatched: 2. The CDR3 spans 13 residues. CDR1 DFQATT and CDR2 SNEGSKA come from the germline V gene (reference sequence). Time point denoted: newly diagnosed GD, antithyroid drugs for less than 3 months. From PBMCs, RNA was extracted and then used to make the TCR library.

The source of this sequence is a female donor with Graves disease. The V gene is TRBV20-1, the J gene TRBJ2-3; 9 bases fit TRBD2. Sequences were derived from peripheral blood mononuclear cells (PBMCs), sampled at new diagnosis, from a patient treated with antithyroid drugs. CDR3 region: CSARDSGSHTQYF. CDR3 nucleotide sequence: TGCAGTGCTAGAGATAGCGGGAGTCATACGCAGTATTTT.